One T cell receptor beta chain is described in this entry. Its target is not known. Clones were read by immunoSEQ multiplex PCR, and TCRdb kept only the in-frame ones, dropping some. The sample comprises roughly 60,000 clones, around 80% of which are singletons, and 3% to 4.5% rests with the top ten. This sample is drawn from a study of a mutant IDH1 vaccine in newly diagnosed glioma. Overall study findings and caveats: Pseudoprogression appears to have had no connection to changes in top peripheral T cell clonotypes.

Germline V gene data show CDR1 as SGHVS and CDR2 as FQNEAQ. Unmatched junction bases numbered 11, after V lost 4 bases and J lost 2 bases. The CDR3 spans 17 residues. Time point denoted: week 11, during vaccination. In every dose of vaccine, 300 ug of mutant IDH1 20-mer peptide was given alongside topical imiquimod. Sequenced here: PBMCs, sampled from a glioma patient whose treatment included an IDH1 peptide vaccine. The chain recombines TRBV7-8 with TRBJ2-3; 8 bases fit TRBD2. This TCR was sampled from a man in his thirties or forties with glioma. The DNA of the CDR3 is TGTGCCAGCAGCTGGAGGCGACTAGCGCCCCCCACAGATACGCAGTATTTT. Translation: CASSWRRLAPPTDTQYF. The complete variable domain, with remaining parts taken from reference TRBV7-8 and TRBJ2-3, reads GAGVSQSPRYKVAKRGQDVALRCDPISGHVSLFWYQQALGQGPEFLTYFQNEAQLDKSGLPSDRFFAERPEGSVSTLKIQRTQQEDSAVYLCASSWRRLAPPTDTQYFGPGTRLTVL.